This T cell receptor (beta chain) originates from a study of cytomegalovirus exposure and HLA in healthy donors. Study-level findings and limits: Diagnosis of cytomegalovirus status made by the classifier reportedly showed high specificity and sensitivity. TCR beta chain V- and J-gene trimming was linked, in a later analysis, to a missense variant in DCLRE1C. CMV serostatus was the sole immune exposure information available.

PCR employed 60 Vbeta and 13 Jbeta primers. Assay used: immunoSEQ multiplex PCR; TCRdb lists only in-frame clones, some missing. The table lists 37,000 or so clones, about four fifths of them singletons, with approximately 9.4% in the top ten. The V end lost 7 bases, the J end lost 2 bases, and 12 bases lay between the germline ends. Per germline, CDR1 PRHDT and CDR2 FYEKMQ (reference sequence). There are 14 residues in the CDR3. Regarding this clone: The antigen remains undetermined.

Sample: PBMCs. The receptor comes from a woman in her forties in good health and CMV-seronegative. The rearrangement links TRBV13 to TRBJ1-3; D is unclear. The CDR3 DNA is TGTGCCAGCACCCCAAGACAAACTGGAAACACCATATATTTT. Amino acids: CASTPRQTGNTIYF.